This T cell receptor beta chain was captured by sequencing in a study of long-term antiretroviral therapy in people with HIV. Turning to the study itself: The earliest specimens came about a decade ahead of the 2015 immediate-ART recommendation.

At the survey level, the v3.0 immunoSEQ assay was run. For each individual sample, sequencing targeted 40,000-50,000 T-cell genomes. Only in-frame clones appear in the TCRdb table, and some are missing; sequencing was by immunoSEQ multiplex PCR. The sample lists roughly 25,000 clones, more than 75% occurring once. This CDR3 contains 13 residues. Germline values: CDR1 GTSNPN, CDR2 SVGIG (reference sequence). Only a few counts were recorded for this clone. The junction shows a germline mismatch at one end, possibly a read error. Participants who had HIV were, without exception, treated in the United States.

The TCR sequence derives from a woman between 40 and 50 years old with HIV. The source material was unsorted PBMCs, sampled 0.5 years after starting antiretroviral therapy. The chain links TRBV30 to TRBJ1-2, with D perhaps TRBD1 (6 bases). The CDR3 here is CAWSAGARGRADF. The CDR3 coding sequence is TGTGCCTGGAGTGCCGGAGCCCGGGGGCGGGCCGACTTC.